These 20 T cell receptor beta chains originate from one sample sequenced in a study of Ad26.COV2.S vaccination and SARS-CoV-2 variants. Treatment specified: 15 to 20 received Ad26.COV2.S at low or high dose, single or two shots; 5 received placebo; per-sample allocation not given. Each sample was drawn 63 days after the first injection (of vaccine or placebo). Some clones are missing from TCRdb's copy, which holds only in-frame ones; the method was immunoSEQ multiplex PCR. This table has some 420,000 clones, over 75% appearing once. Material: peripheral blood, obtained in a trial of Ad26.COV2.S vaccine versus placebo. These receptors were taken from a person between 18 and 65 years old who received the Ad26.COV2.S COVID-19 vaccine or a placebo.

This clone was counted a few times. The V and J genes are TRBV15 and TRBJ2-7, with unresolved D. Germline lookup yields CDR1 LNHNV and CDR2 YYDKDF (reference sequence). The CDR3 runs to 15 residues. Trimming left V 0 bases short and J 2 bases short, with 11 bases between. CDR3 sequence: CATSREGQAAYEQYF. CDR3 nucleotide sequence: TGTGCCACCAGCAGAGAGGGTCAGGCGGCCTACGAGCAGTACTTC.

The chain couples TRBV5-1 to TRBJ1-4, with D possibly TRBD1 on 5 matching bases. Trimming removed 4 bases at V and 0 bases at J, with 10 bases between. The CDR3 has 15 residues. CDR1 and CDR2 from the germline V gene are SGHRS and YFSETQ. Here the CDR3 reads CASSPDRSTNEKLFF. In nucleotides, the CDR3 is TGCGCCAGCAGCCCCGACAGATCAACTAATGAAAAACTGTTTTTT.

The DNA for the CDR3 is TGTGCCAGCAGCCAAGTGCGGAGTTCTAGGTCCGGGGAGCTGTTTTTT. As protein: CASSQVRSSRSGELFF. This chain joins TRBV3-1 (or the pseudogene TRBV3-2) and TRBJ2-2, with unresolved D. V lost 1 base and J 6 bases, leaving 15 bases between the germline ends. The CDR3 extends over 16 amino acids. CDR1 and CDR2 (germline): LGHDT, YNNKEL (reference sequence).

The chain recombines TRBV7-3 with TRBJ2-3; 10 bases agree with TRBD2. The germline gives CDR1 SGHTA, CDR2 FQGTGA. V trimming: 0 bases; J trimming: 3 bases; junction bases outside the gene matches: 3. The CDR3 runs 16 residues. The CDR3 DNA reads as TGTGCCAGCAGCTTAACAGCTAGCGGGGGTACAGATACGCAGTATTTT. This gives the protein CASSLTASGGTDTQYF.

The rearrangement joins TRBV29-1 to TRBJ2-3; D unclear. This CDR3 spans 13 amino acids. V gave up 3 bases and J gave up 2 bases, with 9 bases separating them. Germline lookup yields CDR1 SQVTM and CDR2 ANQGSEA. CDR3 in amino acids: CSVEGSFTDTQYF. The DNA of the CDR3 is TGCAGCGTTGAGGGTTCTTTCACAGATACGCAGTATTTT.

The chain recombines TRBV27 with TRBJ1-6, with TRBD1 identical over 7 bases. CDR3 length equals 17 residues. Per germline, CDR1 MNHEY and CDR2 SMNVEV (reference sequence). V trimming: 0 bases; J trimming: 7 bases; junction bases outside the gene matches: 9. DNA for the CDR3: TGTGCCAGCAGTTTATCGATTGGAGGGGGCCTGAATTCACCCCTCCACTTT. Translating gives CASSLSIGGGLNSPLHF.

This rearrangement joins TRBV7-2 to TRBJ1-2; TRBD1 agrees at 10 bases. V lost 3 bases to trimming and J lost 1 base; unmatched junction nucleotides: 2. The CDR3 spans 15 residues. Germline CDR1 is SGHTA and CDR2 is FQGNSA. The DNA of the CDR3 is TGTGCCAGCAGCTTGACAGGGGGCAATAACTATGGCTACACCTTC. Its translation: CASSLTGGNNYGYTF.

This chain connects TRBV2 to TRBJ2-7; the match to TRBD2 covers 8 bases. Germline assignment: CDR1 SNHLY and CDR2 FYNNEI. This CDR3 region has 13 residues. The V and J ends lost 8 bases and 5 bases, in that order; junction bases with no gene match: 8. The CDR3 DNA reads TGTGCCAGCTACCGGGGGGGTCGACACGAGCAGTACTTC. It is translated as CASYRGGRHEQYF.

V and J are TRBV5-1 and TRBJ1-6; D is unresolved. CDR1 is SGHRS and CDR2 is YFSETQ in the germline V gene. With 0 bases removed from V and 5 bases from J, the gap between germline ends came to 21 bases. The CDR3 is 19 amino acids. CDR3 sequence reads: CASSLVGSSYSQNNSPLHF. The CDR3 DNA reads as TGCGCCAGCAGCTTGGTCGGCAGCTCCTACTCCCAGAATAATTCACCCCTCCACTTT.

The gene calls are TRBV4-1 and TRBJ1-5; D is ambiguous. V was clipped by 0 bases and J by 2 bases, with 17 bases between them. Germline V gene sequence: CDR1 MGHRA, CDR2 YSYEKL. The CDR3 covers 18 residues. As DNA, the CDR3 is TGCGCCAGCAGCCAAGATAATAGGCAGACCTTCGGCAATCAGCCCCAGCATTTT. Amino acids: CASSQDNRQTFGNQPQHF.

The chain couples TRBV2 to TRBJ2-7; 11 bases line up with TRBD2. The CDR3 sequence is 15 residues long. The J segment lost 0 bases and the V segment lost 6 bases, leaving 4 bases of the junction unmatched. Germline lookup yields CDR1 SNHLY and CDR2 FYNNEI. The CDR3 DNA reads TGTGCCAGCAGACCCGGGACTAGCGGCTCCTACGAGCAGTACTTC. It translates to CASRPGTSGSYEQYF.

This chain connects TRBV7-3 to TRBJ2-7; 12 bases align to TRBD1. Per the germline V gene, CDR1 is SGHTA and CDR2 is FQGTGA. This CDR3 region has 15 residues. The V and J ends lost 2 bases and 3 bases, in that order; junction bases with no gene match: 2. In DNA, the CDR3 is TGTGCCAGCAGCTTACGGGACAGGGGGCTCTACGAGCAGTACTTC. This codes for CASSLRDRGLYEQYF.

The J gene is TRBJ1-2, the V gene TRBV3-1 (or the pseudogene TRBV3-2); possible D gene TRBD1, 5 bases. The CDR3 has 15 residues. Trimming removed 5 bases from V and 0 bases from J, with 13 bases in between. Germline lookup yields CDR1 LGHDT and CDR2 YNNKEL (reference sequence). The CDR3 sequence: CASSDNLTANYGYTF. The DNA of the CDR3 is TGTGCCAGCAGCGATAATCTGACAGCTAACTATGGCTACACCTTC.

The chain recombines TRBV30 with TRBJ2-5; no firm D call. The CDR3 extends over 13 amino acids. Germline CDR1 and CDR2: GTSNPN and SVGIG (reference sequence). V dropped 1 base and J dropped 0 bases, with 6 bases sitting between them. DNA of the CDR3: TGTGCCTGGAGTGAGCAGTACCAAGAGACCCAGTACTTC. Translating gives CAWSEQYQETQYF.

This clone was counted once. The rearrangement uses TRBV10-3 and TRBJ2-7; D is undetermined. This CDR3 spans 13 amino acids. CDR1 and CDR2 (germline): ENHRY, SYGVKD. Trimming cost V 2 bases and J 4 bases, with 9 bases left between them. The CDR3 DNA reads TGTGCCATCAGTGAGACCTCTCAGTACGAGCAGTACTTC. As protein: CAISETSQYEQYF.

The CDR3 nucleotides are TGCGCCAGCAGCCAAACGACCGGGACAGGGGTCTATGGCTACACCTTC. Translated, it gives CASSQTTGTGVYGYTF. The J gene is TRBJ1-2, the V gene TRBV4-1, with TRBD1 identical over 10 bases. The CDR3 is made up of 16 amino acids. CDR1 is MGHRA, CDR2 YSYEKL, per germline. V dropped 2 bases and J dropped 4; count of bases not matched to a gene: 7.

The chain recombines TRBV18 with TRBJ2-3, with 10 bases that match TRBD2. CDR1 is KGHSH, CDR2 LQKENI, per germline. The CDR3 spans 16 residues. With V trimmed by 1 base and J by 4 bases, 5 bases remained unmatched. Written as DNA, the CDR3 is TGTGCCAGCTCACCACGCAGGACTAGCGGACCAGATACGCAGTATTTT. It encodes CASSPRRTSGPDTQYF.

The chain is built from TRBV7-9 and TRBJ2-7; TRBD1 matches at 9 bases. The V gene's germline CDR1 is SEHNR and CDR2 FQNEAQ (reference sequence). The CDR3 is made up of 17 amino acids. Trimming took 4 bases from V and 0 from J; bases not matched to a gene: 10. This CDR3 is CASSYRSGTGSSYEQYF. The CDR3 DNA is TGTGCCAGCAGCTATCGTTCCGGGACAGGGAGCTCCTACGAGCAGTACTTC. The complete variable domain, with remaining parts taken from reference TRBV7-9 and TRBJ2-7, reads DTGVSQNPRHKITKRGQNVTFRCDPISEHNRLYWYRQTLGQGPEFLTYFQNEAQLEKSRLLSDRFSAERPKGSFSTLEIQRTEQGDSAMYLCASSYRSGTGSSYEQYFGPGTRLTVT.

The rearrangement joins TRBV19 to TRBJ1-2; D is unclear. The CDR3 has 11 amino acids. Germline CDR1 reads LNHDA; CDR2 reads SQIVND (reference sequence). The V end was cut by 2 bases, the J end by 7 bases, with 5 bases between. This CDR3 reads CASSISSGYTF. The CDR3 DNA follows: TGTGCCAGTAGTATATCTAGTGGCTACACCTTC.

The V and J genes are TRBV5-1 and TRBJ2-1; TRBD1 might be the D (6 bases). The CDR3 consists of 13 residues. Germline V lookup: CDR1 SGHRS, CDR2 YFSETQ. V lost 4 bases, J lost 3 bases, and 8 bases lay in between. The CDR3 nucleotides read TGCGCCAGCAGCCAGGACAGCTACAATGAGCAGTTCTTC. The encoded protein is CASSQDSYNEQFF.